The clone carrying this T cell receptor (beta chain) was picked up one time. The data stem from a study of blood T cell repertoires in COVID-19. Whole-study context: COVID-19 samples, acute and convalescent, were from the United States, Italy and Spain. Sample material is recorded as cDNA or gDNA derived from T cells, B-cell-depleted T cells, or PBMCs.

Germline values: CDR1 LNHNV, CDR2 YYDKDF (reference sequence). This CDR3 comprises 14 residues. The junction had 1 base not matched to a gene; V was cut back by 0 bases and J by 2 bases. Authors' methods: Reference gene primers were amplified, and this amplification served to estimate nucleated cell counts. Profiled with immunoSEQ multiplex PCR; TCRdb holds only in-frame clones, not every one. V, J and clone size are those of that table, while D and trimming were read from the DNA. The data hold approximately 140,000 clones, with roughly four fifths observed a single time. This TCR was sampled from a human donor with acute or convalescent COVID-19. The donor label of this sample is uncertain. The chain employs TRBV15 and TRBJ2-7; 7 nucleotides line up with TRBD1. Source material: peripheral blood. The CDR3 reads CATSREGQAYEQYF. CDR3 coding DNA: TGTGCCACCAGCAGAGAAGGACAGGCCTACGAGCAGTACTTC.